The rows below give T cell receptor beta chains drawn from one sample of a study of graft-versus-host responses after intestinal transplantation. Their cognate antigens are unknown. Sequenced by immunoSEQ multiplex PCR; TCRdb stores in-frame clones only, minus some. Among some 110,000 clones listed, 85% to 95% were seen once. This specimen was unstimulated CD8+ T cells sorted from spleen or lymph node cells, taken before transplant. These receptors originate from a human donor who was the organ donor for an intestinal transplant. CDR3s include the opening cysteine and the closing phenylalanine or tryptophan. D genes are given only for firm matches. Clone size appears in some rows only: once, few, many, or a class for an expanded clone.

size,V,J,D,DNA,CDR3
NA,TRBV5-4,TRBJ2-7,TRBD2,TGTGCCAGCAGCTTGGATAGCGGGAGCCTCCCCGAGCAGTACTTC,CASSLDSGSLPEQYF
NA,TRBV19,TRBJ2-7,NA,TGTGCCCGCAGAGGCAGGGAAAGCGAGCAGTACTTC,CARRGRESEQYF
NA,TRBV4-1,TRBJ2-1,TRBD2,TGCGCCAGCAGCCAAGCTAAGTGGGTAAGAGCGGGAGCGTTCAATGAGCAGTTCTTC,CASSQAKWVRAGAFNEQFF
once,TRBV11-2,TRBJ2-1,TRBD1,TGTGCCAGCAGCTTAGTCGGGACAGCGTACAATGAGCAGTTCTTC,CASSLVGTAYNEQFF
NA,TRBV30,TRBJ2-1,TRBD2,TGTGCCTGGTCCGAGACTAGCGGGAAGCACAATGAGCAGTTCTTC,CAWSETSGKHNEQFF
NA,TRBV30,TRBJ2-7,TRBD1,TGTGCCTGGACGTCGCGCAGGGGGACCGAGCAGTACTTC,CAWTSRRGTEQYF
NA,TRBV15,TRBJ2-1,NA,TGTGCCACCAGCAGATACGGGGTTAATGAGCAGTTCTTC,CATSRYGVNEQFF
NA,TRBV19,TRBJ1-1,NA,TGTGCCAGTAGTATGTGGCAGGGAGACACTGAAGCTTTCTTT,CASSMWQGDTEAFF
NA,TRBV7-8,TRBJ2-6,TRBD1,TGTGCCAGCAGCCACGACAGGGGGAGCTCTGGGGCCAACGTCCTGACTTTC,CASSHDRGSSGANVLTF
NA,TRBV23-1,TRBJ1-2,TRBD1,TGCGCCAGCAGTCGAGAGGACAGGGCCGGCAGTGGGTATGGCTACACCTTC,CASSREDRAGSGYGYTF
once,TRBV2,TRBJ1-4,NA,TGTGCCAGCAGTGGGGGGAGACGTTTAGAAAAACTGTTTTTT,CASSGGRRLEKLFF
NA,TRBV5-1,TRBJ1-2,NA,TGCGCCAGCAGCTTGGCCGGGGGGGCTCCACAAGGCTACACCTTC,CASSLAGGAPQGYTF
NA,TRBV6-5,TRBJ2-5,NA,TGTGCCAGCAGTTACTCGGAGACCCAGTACTTC,CASSYSETQYF
NA,TRBV4-3,TRBJ2-1,NA,TGCGCCAGCAGCCAAGATCGTTTGGGGTCCTACAATGAGCAGTTCTTC,CASSQDRLGSYNEQFF
NA,TRBV15,TRBJ2-5,NA,TGTGCCACCAGCAGAGAAGGCTTCAGGCGAGAGACCCAGTACTTC,CATSREGFRRETQYF
NA,TRBV2,TRBJ2-7,NA,TGTGCCAGCTACGATGGGTGGGGCAGGGGGGATTACGAGCAGTACTTC,CASYDGWGRGDYEQYF
NA,TRBV7-9,TRBJ2-7,NA,TGTGCCAGCAGCTCGCCGAGGAGTCTGGAGCAGTACTTC,CASSSPRSLEQYF
NA,TRBV19,TRBJ2-7,TRBD2,TGTGCCAGTAGTGCTCCGCCTCTAGCGGGAGTCCCCGAGCAGTACTTC,CASSAPPLAGVPEQYF
NA,TRBV4-1,TRBJ1-5,NA,TGCGCCAGCAGCCAGAGGGGGGGGCAGCCCCAGCATTTT,CASSQRGGQPQHF
NA,TRBV5-5,TRBJ1-1,NA,TGTGCCAGCAGCCTAGGGACGAACACTGAAGCTTTCTTT,CASSLGTNTEAFF
once,TRBV13,TRBJ1-2,NA,TGTGCCAGCAGCTTAGGCCCGGAGTTCGGGTATGGCTACACCTTC,CASSLGPEFGYGYTF
once,TRBV27,TRBJ2-7,NA,TGTGCCAGCAGTTTATCGGGCGGGCCCCCACCATACTACGAGCAGTACTTC,CASSLSGGPPPYYEQYF
once,TRBV5-1,TRBJ2-7,TRBD2,TGCGCCAGCAGCCAACACGGGACTAGCGGGGGGATGCTCTACGAGCAGTACTTC,CASSQHGTSGGMLYEQYF
NA,TRBV20-1,TRBJ2-7,TRBD2,TGCAGGGTAGCGGGCACCTACGAGCAGTACTTC,CRVAGTYEQYF
once,TRBV7-2,TRBJ2-5,NA,TGTGCCAGCAGCTTAGCGCAAGGGGGGCGAGAGACCCAGTACTTC,CASSLAQGGRETQYF
few,TRBV6-5,TRBJ2-6,NA,TGTGCCAGCAGTTACAAGTTCTCTGGGGCCAACGTCCTGACTTTC,CASSYKFSGANVLTF
NA,TRBV7-2,TRBJ2-1,TRBD2,TGTGCCAGCAGCCCGAGCTGGGGACTAGCGGGCTACAATGAGCAGTTCTTC,CASSPSWGLAGYNEQFF
NA,TRBV7-8,TRBJ2-7,NA,TGTGCCAGCAGCTTAGGAACCTACGAGCAGTACTTC,CASSLGTYEQYF
NA,TRBV7-9,TRBJ2-3,NA,TGTGCCAGTGGAAGGTACGGAGATACGCAGTATTTT,CASGRYGDTQYF
NA,TRBV5-4,TRBJ1-1,NA,TGTGCCAGCAGCTTTCAACAGGGCACTGAAGCTTTCTTT,CASSFQQGTEAFF
NA,TRBV19,TRBJ1-5,NA,TGTGCCAGTAGTATAGAGTTGACGATTTATAGCAATCAGCCCCAGCATTTT,CASSIELTIYSNQPQHF
few,TRBV28,TRBJ1-2,NA,TGTGCCAGCAGTTTGGGTCCCTATGGCTACACCTTC,CASSLGPYGYTF
NA,TRBV4-3,TRBJ2-1,TRBD2,TGCGCCAGCAGCCAAGATCCCAGCGGGACCAAGTTTTACAATGAGCAGTTCTTC,CASSQDPSGTKFYNEQFF
NA,TRBV29-1,TRBJ2-1,TRBD2,TGCAGCTGGACTAGCGGGAATAATGAGCAGTTCTTC,CSWTSGNNEQFF
NA,TRBV27,TRBJ2-3,NA,TGTGCCAGCAGTTTGGGGCGTACAGATACGCAGTATTTT,CASSLGRTDTQYF
NA,TRBV4-3,TRBJ2-7,NA,TGCGCCAGCAGCCAACTACTAGGGGGGAGCTCCTACGAGCAGTACTTC,CASSQLLGGSSYEQYF
NA,TRBV5-1,TRBJ2-5,NA,TGCGCCAGCTCTCTGAGGGCGGGCAATCAAGAGACCCAGTACTTC,CASSLRAGNQETQYF
NA,TRBV6-1,TRBJ2-3,NA,TGTGCCAGCAGTGAAGCGTCGCTAGCCGGTGGGACAGATACGCAGTATTTT,CASSEASLAGGTDTQYF
NA,TRBV19,TRBJ2-5,NA,TGTGCCAGTAGTGTCGGGAGACTCTTAGGAGAGACCCAGTACTTC,CASSVGRLLGETQYF
once,TRBV19,TRBJ1-2,TRBD1,TGTGCCAGTACGGCAGGGGGATACTACACCTTC,CASTAGGYYTF
NA,TRBV7-4,TRBJ2-5,TRBD2,TGTGCCAGCAGTCTAGCGGGAGGGCCAGGAGAGACCCAGTACTTC,CASSLAGGPGETQYF
NA,TRBV25-1,TRBJ2-6,NA,TGTGCCAGCAGTGAACTCGCCTCGGGGTCTGGGGCCAACGTCCTGACTTTC,CASSELASGSGANVLTF
NA,TRBV4-1,TRBJ2-6,NA,TGCGCCAGCAGCCTAAAAGAAAAGGCCGGGGCCAACGTCCTGACTTTC,CASSLKEKAGANVLTF
once,TRBV6-5,TRBJ1-2,NA,TGTGCCAGCAGTTACTCGGCAGGAAACTATGGCTACACCTTC,CASSYSAGNYGYTF
NA,TRBV4-1,TRBJ1-2,TRBD1,TGCGCCAGCAGCCAAGAACCCCAGGGGGGCTATGGCTACACCTTC,CASSQEPQGGYGYTF
NA,TRBV5-1,TRBJ2-1,TRBD1,TGCGCCAGCAGCTACAGGGGGGTCAATGAGCAGTTCTTC,CASSYRGVNEQFF
NA,TRBV7-9,TRBJ1-1,NA,TGTGCCAGCGGCAGGGGTTCAGGGAACACTGAAGCTTTCTTT,CASGRGSGNTEAFF